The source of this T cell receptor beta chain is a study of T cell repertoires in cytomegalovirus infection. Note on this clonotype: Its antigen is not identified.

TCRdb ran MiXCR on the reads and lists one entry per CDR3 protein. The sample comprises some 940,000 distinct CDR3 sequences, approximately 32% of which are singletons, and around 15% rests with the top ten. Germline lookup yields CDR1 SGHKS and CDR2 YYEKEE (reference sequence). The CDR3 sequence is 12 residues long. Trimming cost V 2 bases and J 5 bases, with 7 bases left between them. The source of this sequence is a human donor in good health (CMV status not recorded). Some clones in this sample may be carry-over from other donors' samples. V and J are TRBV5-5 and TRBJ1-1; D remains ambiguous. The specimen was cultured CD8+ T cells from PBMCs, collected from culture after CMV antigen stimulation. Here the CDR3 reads CASSFILTEAFF. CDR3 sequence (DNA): TGTGCCAGCAGCTTTATTTTGACTGAAGCTTTCTTT.